The present T cell receptor (beta chain) was sequenced within a study of metastatic and nonmetastatic thyroid tumors. All patients reached thyroid surgery having received no treatment beforehand. TCRdb reprocessed the PCR reads using MiXCR. Of 13,000 or so clones listed, under 35% are singletons. CDR1 and CDR2 (germline): SGHVS, FQNEAQ. With 0 bases removed from V and 9 bases from J, the gap between germline ends came to 6 bases. The CDR3 extends over 12 amino acids. Broader study findings: Reported TCR beta diversity, measured in blood and tumor, was significantly higher for malignant thyroid tumors than for benign nodules.

This clone was detected a few times. Its target is unknown. This TCR derives from a female donor with papillary thyroid cancer or a benign thyroid nodule (not recorded which). Some clones in this sample may be carry-over from other donors' samples. This chain links TRBV7-8 with TRBJ1-3; no clear D gene. Material: tumor tissue. CDR3 nucleotides: TGTGCCAGCAGCTTAGCCGGGTCCACCATATATTTT. Translation gives CASSLAGSTIYF.